This T cell receptor (beta chain) was obtained from a study of blood T cell repertoires in COVID-19. Background on the study: T cells, B-cell-depleted T cells, or PBMCs provided the cDNA or gDNA that served as material.

TCRdb keeps only in-frame clones here, not all; method: immunoSEQ multiplex PCR. This table has about 68,000 clones, approximately 86% appearing once. V lost 0 bases and J 2 bases, leaving 8 bases between the germline ends. The CDR3 has 14 residues. Germline loops: CDR1 SGDLS, CDR2 YYNGEE. This receptor was identified in a man between 45 and 60 years old with acute or convalescent COVID-19. Sequenced sample: peripheral blood. This chain joins TRBV9 and TRBJ1-1, with no clear D. CDR3 DNA sequence: TGTGCCAGCAGCGTAGACCGGTATAACACTGAAGCTTTCTTT. Protein: CASSVDRYNTEAFF. Complete variable domain (other parts from reference TRBV9 and TRBJ1-1): DSGVTQTPKHLITATGQRVTLRCSPRSGDLSVYWYQQSLDQGLQFLIQYYNGEERAKGNILERFSAQQFPDLHSELNLSSLELGDSALYFCASSVDRYNTEAFFGQGTRLTVV.